The present T cell receptor beta chain was sequenced within a study of neurological immune-mediated disorders. V shed 11 bases and J shed 5 bases, with 20 bases lying between them. The CDR3 has 14 residues. Germline-derived CDR1 and CDR2 are SGHVS and FNYEAQ. TCRdb called the 5' RACE reads again in MiXCR, with one record for every CDR3 protein. This table holds more than 30,000 distinct CDR3 sequences, 13% found once. This sample's time point: technical triplicate 2. This clonotype was counted at least ten times. The rearrangement uses TRBV7-6 and TRBJ2-3, with D possibly being TRBD2 (7 bases). Sequences were obtained from CD4+ T cells from blood. This clonotype was obtained from a female donor with HTLV-1-associated myelopathy (HAM/TSP). As DNA, the CDR3 is TGTGCCCCCAAGATGGGGGGGCCGGGAGATACGCAGTATTTT. Translating gives CAPKMGGPGDTQYF.